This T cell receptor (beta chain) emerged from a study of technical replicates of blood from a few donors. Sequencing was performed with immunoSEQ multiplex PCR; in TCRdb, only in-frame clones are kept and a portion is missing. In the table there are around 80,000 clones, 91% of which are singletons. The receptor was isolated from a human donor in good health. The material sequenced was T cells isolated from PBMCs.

CDR3 DNA sequence: TGTGCCAGTAGCACTAGAGGGAATAATGAAAAACTGTTTTTT. Translation gives CASSTRGNNEKLFF. V and J are TRBV6-5 and TRBJ1-4, with D uncertain. The CDR3 is 14 residues long. Germline V gene lookup returns CDR1 MNHEY and CDR2 SVGAGI. V lost 9 bases to trimming and J lost 4 bases, with 15 bases between them.